This T cell receptor beta chain was identified during a study of cytomegalovirus exposure and HLA in healthy donors. Study summary: The approximately 110 validation repertoires and the 666 first-cohort repertoires shared a platform, a later analysis reported.

In regard to this clone: Antigen specificity is unknown.

The protocol was immunoSEQ multiplex PCR, while the TCRdb copy is restricted to in-frame clones and leaves out a portion. Of approximately 150,000 clones listed, around nine tenths were seen once; the top ten hold about 3.5%. CDR3 length: 15 residues. Germline-derived CDR1 and CDR2 are MNHEY and SMNVEV (reference sequence). Trimming left V 2 bases short and J 8 bases short, with 15 bases between. Study findings and constraints: The study recorded fewer than 200 TCR beta chains that were cytomegalovirus-associated.

This clonotype originated in a woman aged 18-30 years in good health and CMV-seropositive. The chain couples TRBV27 to TRBJ1-4; unclear D gene. The source material was PBMCs. The CDR3 DNA reads TGTGCCAGCAGTTTACGCGTTACGGGAGGCGAAAAACTGTTTTTT. Its protein product is CASSLRVTGGEKLFF.